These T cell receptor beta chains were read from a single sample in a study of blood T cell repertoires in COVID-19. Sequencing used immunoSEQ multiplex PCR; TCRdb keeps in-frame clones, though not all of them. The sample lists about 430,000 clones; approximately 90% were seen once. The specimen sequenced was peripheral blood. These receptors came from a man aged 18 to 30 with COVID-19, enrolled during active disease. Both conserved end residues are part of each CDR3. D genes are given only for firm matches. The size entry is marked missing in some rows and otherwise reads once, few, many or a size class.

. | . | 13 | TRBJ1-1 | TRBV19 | TGTGCCAGTACCACCACGGGGGGGACTGAAGCTTTCTTT | CASTTTGGTEAFF
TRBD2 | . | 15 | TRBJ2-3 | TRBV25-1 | TGTGCCAGCAGTGAAGCGGGGGGTGGATCAGATACGCAGTATTTT | CASSEAGGGSDTQYF
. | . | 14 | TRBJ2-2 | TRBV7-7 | TGTGCTAGCAGCTCCTCATGGCCCCCCGGGGAGCTGTTTTTT | CASSSSWPPGELFF
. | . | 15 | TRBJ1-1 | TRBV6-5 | TGTGCCAGCAGTTTTTCCCTGCGCGGGTACACTGAAGCTTTCTTT | CASSFSLRGYTEAFF
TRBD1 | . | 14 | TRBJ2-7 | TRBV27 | TGTGCCAGCAGTTTCGGGACAGGGACGTACGAGCAGTACTTC | CASSFGTGTYEQYF
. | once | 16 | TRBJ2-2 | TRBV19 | TGTGCCAGTAGCAGTATTTGGGGGGCGAACACCGGGGAGCTGTTTTTT | CASSSIWGANTGELFF
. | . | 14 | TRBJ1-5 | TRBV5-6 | TGTGCCAGCAGCTTGGGGGGAGGGTTAGAGCCCCAGCATTTT | CASSLGGGLEPQHF
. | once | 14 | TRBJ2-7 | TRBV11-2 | TGTGCCAGCAGCTTAGCGCACTCTACCTACGAGCAGTACTTC | CASSLAHSTYEQYF
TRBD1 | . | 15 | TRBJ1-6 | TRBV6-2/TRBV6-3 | TGTGCCAGCAGTCTCCGGGACAGGCGGGGAGATCCCCTCCACTTT | CASSLRDRRGDPLHF
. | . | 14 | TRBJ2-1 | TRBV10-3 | TGTGCCATCAGTGAGCCAACAGGGGCGGGAGAGCAGTTCTTC | CAISEPTGAGEQFF
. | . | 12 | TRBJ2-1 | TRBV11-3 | TGTGCCAGCAGCCCGAGCCACAATGAGCAGTTCTTC | CASSPSHNEQFF
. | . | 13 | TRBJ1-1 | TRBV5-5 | TGTGCCAGCAGCCCTCCACAGAACACTGAAGCTTTCTTT | CASSPPQNTEAFF
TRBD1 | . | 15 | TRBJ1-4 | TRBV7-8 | TGTGCCAGCAGCCCCCGGGACAGGTCTGTCGAAAAACTGTTTTTT | CASSPRDRSVEKLFF
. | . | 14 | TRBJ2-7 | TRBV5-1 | TGCGCCAGCCAGGCCGCCCATGGTGCCTACGAGCAGTACTTC | CASQAAHGAYEQYF
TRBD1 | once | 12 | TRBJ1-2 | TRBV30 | TGTGCCTGCCTCCGACAGGGTTATGGCTACACCTTC | CACLRQGYGYTF
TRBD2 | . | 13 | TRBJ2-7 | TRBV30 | TGTGCCGGAACTAGCGGGAGTTATGACGAGCAGTACTTC | CAGTSGSYDEQYF
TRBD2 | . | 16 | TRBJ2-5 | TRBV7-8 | TGTGCCAGCAGCCAACCCTACGGGCGGGAGAGAGAGACCCAGTACTTC | CASSQPYGRERETQYF
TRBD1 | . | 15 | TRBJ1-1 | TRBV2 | TGTGCCAGCAGCCAAAAGACAGGGAGTAACACTGAAGCTTTCTTT | CASSQKTGSNTEAFF
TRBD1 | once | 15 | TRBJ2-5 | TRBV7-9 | TGTGCCAGCACCTGGGACAGGGGTTTAGGAGAGACCCAGTACTTC | CASTWDRGLGETQYF
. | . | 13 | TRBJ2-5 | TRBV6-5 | TGTGCCAGCAGGCAGGGTTTGGGGGAGACCCAGTACTTC | CASRQGLGETQYF
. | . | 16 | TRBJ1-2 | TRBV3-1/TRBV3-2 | TGTGCCAGCAGCCAATGGTCCTCGGAGGAAAACTATGGCTACACCTTC | CASSQWSSEENYGYTF
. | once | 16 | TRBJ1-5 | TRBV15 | TGTGCCACCAGCAGAGATCTAGGGGGTGGCAATCAGCCCCAGCATTTT | CATSRDLGGGNQPQHF
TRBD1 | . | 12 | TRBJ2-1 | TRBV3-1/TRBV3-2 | TGTGCCAGCAGCCAGGGTCAGGGGGCCGAGTTCTTC | CASSQGQGAEFF
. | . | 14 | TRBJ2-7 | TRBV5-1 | TGCGCCAGCAGCACGGACCAGCGGCCCTACGAGCAGTACTTC | CASSTDQRPYEQYF
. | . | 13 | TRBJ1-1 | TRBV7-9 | TGTGCCAGCAGCTTAACGGGGAACACTGAAGCTTTCTTT | CASSLTGNTEAFF
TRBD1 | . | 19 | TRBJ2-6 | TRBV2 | TGTGCCAGCAGTGAGGCCGGGACAGGGTTTTATAGTGGGGCCAACGTCCTGACTTTC | CASSEAGTGFYSGANVLTF
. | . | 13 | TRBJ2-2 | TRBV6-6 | TGTGCCAGCAGTTACAGGGGGACCGGGGAGCTGTTTTTT | CASSYRGTGELFF
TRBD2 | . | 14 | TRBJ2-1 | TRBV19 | TGTGCCAGTAGCCCTAGGGGGACTAGCGGGAGTTGGTTCTTC | CASSPRGTSGSWFF
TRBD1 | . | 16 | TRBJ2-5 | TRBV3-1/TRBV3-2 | TGTGCCAGCAGCATCCGGGACAGGGGGTACCAAGAGACCCAGTACTTC | CASSIRDRGYQETQYF
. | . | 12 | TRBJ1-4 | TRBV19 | TGTGCCAGTAGTACAGGTTTAGGAAAACTGTTTTTT | CASSTGLGKLFF
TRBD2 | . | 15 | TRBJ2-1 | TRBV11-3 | TGTGCCAGCAGTACCAAAGGACTAGCTAACAATGAGCAGTTCTTC | CASSTKGLANNEQFF
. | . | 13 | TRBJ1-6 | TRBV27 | TGTGCCAGCAGGCGGGATTTTAATTCACCCCTCCACTTT | CASRRDFNSPLHF
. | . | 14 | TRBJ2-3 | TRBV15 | TGTGCCACCAGCAGAGCCCAGGTGATTCCAACGCAGTATTTT | CATSRAQVIPTQYF
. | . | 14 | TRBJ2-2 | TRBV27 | TGTGCCAGCAGTTGGACAGAGAACACCGGGGAGCTGTTTTTT | CASSWTENTGELFF
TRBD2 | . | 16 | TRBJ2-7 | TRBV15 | TGTGCCACCAGCAGGGAAGGCGGGAGAGAGTCCTACGAGCAGTACTTC | CATSREGGRESYEQYF
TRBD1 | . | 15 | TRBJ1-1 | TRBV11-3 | TGTGCCAGCAGCTTTTGGGGACAGGGGTACACTGAAGCTTTCTTT | CASSFWGQGYTEAFF
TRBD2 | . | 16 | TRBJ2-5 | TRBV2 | TGTGCCAGCAGTGAAGAGGGCGGGGGGGCTCAAGAGACCCAGTACTTC | CASSEEGGGAQETQYF
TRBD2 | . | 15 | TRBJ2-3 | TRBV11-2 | TGTGCCAGCAGCTTAGGACTAGCGGGGTTAGATACGCAGTATTTT | CASSLGLAGLDTQYF
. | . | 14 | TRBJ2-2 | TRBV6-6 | TGTGCCAGCACTCTCCAGGGAAACACCGGGGAGCTGTTTTTT | CASTLQGNTGELFF
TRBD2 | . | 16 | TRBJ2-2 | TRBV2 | TGTGCCAGCAGTGGGACTAGCGGGAGACACACCGGGGAGCTGTTTTTT | CASSGTSGRHTGELFF
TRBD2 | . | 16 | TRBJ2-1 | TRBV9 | TGTGCCAGCAGCGTACGCACGGGACTAGCGAACAATGAGCAGTTCTTC | CASSVRTGLANNEQFF
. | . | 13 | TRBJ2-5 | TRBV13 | TGTGCCAGCAGCACCGGACAAACCGGGACCCAGTACTTC | CASSTGQTGTQYF
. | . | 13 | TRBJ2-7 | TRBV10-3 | TGTGCCATCAGTGGGGCTCCAAGTTACGAGCAGTACTTC | CAISGAPSYEQYF
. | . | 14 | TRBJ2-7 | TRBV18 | TGTGCCAGCTCCGCGACCGCGGGGTCCTACGAGCAGTACTTC | CASSATAGSYEQYF
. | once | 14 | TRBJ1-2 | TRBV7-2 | TGTGCCAGCAGCTCCCCCCGGGGTTTCGATGGCTACACCTTC | CASSSPRGFDGYTF
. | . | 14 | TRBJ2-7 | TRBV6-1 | TGTGCCAGCAGTGAAGGTACAGGACCCTACGAGCAGTACTTC | CASSEGTGPYEQYF
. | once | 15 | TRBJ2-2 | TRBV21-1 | TGTGCCAGCAGCCCTTTGCAGGGGGCTCCCGGGGAGCTGTTTTTT | CASSPLQGAPGELFF
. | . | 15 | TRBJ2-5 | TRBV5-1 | TGCGCCAGCAGCGCCAACCCGACAGTCGGAGAGACCCAGTACTTC | CASSANPTVGETQYF
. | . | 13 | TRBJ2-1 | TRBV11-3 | TGTGCCAGCAGCTTAGAGGGGAGCACTGAGCAGTTCTTC | CASSLEGSTEQFF
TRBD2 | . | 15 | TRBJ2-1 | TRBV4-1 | TGCGCCAGCAGGCCTACTAGCGGGAGGGCCGTTGAGCAGTTCTTC | CASRPTSGRAVEQFF
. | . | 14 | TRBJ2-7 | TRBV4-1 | TGCGCCAGCAGCCCGCCGGACAAGGCTTATGAGCAGTACTTC | CASSPPDKAYEQYF
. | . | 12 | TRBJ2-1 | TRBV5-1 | TGCGCCAGCAGCTTGGGGGGAGGCGAGCAGTTCTTC | CASSLGGGEQFF
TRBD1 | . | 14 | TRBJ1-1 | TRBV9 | TGTGCCAGCAGCGCCCTTACAGGGGCGGCTGAAGCTTTCTTT | CASSALTGAAEAFF
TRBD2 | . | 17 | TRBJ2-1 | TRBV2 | TGTGCCAGCGGGGGGGCAGTCGTAGCGGGGCATCACAATGAGCAGTTCTTC | CASGGAVVAGHHNEQFF
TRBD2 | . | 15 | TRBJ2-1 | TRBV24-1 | TGTGCCACCAGTGGCGCTAGCGGGAGTGGTAATGAGCAGTTCTTC | CATSGASGSGNEQFF
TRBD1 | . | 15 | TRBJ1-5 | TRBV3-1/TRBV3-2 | TGTGCCAGCAGCCAGACAGGGGCCCGTGCTCAGCCCCAGCATTTT | CASSQTGARAQPQHF
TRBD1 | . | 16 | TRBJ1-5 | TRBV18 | TGTGCCAGCTCACGGACAGGGGATGGGAACGATCAGCCCCAGCATTTT | CASSRTGDGNDQPQHF
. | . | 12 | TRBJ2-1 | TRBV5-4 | TGTGCCAGCAGCGGTCAAGAGGTAGGGCAGTTCTTC | CASSGQEVGQFF